This TCR beta chain came from a study of CD8+ T cells in alopecia areata. Concerning this clone: Its antigen is as yet unknown.

With V trimmed by 1 base and J by 4 bases, 3 bases remained unmatched. The CDR3 length is 14 residues. Germline values: CDR1 SGHDT, CDR2 YYEEEE. Notes on the study in general: Across lesional scalp, and particularly alopecia totalis/universalis, clonality surpassed that of normal scalp.

Following RNA extraction, reverse transcription yielded cDNA that acted as the sequencing template. Data came from immunoSEQ multiplex PCR; TCRdb stores just in-frame clones and leaves some out. This sample has 150,000 to 200,000 clones, with about 62% found just once. Treatment described: oral pan-JAK inhibitor, 5-10 mg twice daily. The sequenced sample was CD4+ T cells sorted from blood, obtained at week 24, from a patient treated with tofacitinib. The genes are TRBV5-6 and TRBJ2-3; 7 positions agree with TRBD1. This TCR derives from a human donor with alopecia areata. CDR3 loop: CASSLQQGSDTQYF. CDR3 in DNA: TGTGCCAGCAGCTTGCAACAGGGGTCAGATACGCAGTATTTT.